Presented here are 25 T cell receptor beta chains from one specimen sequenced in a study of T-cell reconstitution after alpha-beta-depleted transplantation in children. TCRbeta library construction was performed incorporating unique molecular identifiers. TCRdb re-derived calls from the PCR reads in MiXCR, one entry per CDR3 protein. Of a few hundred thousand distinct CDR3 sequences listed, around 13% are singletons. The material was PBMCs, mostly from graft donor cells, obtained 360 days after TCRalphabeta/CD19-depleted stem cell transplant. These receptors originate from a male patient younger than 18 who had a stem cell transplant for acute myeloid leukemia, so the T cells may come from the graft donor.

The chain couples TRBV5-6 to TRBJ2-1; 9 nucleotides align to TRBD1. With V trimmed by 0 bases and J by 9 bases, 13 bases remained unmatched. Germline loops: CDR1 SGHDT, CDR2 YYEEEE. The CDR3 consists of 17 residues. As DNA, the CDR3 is TGTGCCAGCAGCTTGGGGTTTACAGGGGGCGAAAGTGGTGAGCAGTTCTTC. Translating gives CASSLGFTGGESGEQFF.

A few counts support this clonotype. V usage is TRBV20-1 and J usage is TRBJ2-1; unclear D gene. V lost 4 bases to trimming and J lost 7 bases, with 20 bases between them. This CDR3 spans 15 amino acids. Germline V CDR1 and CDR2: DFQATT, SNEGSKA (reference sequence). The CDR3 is CSAILRVGLPNEQFF. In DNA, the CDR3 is TGCAGTGCTATCTTAAGGGTAGGTCTGCCAAATGAGCAGTTCTTC.

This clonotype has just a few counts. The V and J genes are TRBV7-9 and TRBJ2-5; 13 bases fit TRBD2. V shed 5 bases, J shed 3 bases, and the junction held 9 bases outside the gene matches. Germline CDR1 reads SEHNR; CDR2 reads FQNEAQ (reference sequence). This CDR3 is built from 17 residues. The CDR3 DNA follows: TGTGCCAGCAGCCCGGACAACGGACTAGCGGGAGAAGAGACCCAGTACTTC. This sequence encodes CASSPDNGLAGEETQYF.

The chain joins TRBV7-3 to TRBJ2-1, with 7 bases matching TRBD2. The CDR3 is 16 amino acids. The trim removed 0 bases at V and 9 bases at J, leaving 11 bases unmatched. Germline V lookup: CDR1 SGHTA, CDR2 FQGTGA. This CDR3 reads CASSLTWGSGLSEQFF. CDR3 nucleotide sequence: TGTGCCAGCAGCTTAACGTGGGGTAGCGGGCTCAGTGAGCAGTTCTTC.

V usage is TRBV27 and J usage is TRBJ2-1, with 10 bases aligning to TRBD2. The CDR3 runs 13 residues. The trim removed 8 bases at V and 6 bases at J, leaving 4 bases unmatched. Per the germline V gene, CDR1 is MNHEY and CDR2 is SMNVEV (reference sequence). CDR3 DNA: TGTGCCAGCGGGCCTAGCGGGAGCAATGAGCAGTTCTTC. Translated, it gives CASGPSGSNEQFF.

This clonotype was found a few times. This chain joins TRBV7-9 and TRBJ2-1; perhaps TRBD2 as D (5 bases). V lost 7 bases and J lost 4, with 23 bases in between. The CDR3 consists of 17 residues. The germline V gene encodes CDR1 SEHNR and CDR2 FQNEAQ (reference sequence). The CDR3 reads CASTPKRAQRDYNEQFF. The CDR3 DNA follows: TGTGCCAGCACCCCTAAGAGGGCACAACGAGATTACAATGAGCAGTTCTTC.

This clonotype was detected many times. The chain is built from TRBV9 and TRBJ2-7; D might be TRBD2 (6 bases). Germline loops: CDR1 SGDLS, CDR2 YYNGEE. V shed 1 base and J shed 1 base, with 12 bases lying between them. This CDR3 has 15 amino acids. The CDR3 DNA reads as TGTGCCAGCAGCGTATCTCCGGGACTTTCCTACGAGCAGTACTTC. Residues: CASSVSPGLSYEQYF.

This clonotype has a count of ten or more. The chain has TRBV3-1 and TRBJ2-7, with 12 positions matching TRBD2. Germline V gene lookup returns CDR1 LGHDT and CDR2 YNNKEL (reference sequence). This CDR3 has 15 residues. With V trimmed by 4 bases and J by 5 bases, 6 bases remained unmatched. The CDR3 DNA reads TGTGCCAGCAGCCCGACTAGCGGGAGAACGAACGAGCAGTACTTC. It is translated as CASSPTSGRTNEQYF.

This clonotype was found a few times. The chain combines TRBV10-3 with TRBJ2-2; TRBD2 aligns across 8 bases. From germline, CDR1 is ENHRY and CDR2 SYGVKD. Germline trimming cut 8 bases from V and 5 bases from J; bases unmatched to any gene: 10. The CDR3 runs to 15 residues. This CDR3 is CAIQESGSGTGELFF. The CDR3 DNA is TGTGCCATCCAAGAGAGCGGGAGCGGGACCGGGGAGCTGTTTTTT.

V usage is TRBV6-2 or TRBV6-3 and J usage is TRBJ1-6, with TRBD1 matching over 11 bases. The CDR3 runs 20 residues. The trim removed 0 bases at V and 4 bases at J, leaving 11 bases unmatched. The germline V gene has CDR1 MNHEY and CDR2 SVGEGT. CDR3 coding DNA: TGTGCCAGCAGTTACTCTCTGAGAACCGGGACAGGGGGTTATAATTCACCCCTCCACTTT. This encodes CASSYSLRTGTGGYNSPLHF.

The CDR3 DNA is TGCGCCAGCAGCCAAGATACGGCAGGGACCCCCTACGAGCAGTACTTC. This sequence encodes CASSQDTAGTPYEQYF. The rearrangement joins TRBV4-3 to TRBJ2-7; D might be TRBD1 or TRBD2, each matching 5 bases. Germline V gene sequence: CDR1 LGHNA, CDR2 YSLEER. V lost 0 bases, J lost 2 bases, and 14 bases lay in between. The CDR3 has 16 residues.

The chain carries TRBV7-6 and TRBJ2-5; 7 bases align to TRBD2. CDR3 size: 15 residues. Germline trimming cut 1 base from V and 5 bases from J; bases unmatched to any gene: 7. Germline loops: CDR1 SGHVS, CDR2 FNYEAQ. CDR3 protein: CASSLVGGSTETQYF. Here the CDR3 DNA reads TGTGCCAGCAGCTTAGTAGGCGGGAGTACGGAGACCCAGTACTTC.

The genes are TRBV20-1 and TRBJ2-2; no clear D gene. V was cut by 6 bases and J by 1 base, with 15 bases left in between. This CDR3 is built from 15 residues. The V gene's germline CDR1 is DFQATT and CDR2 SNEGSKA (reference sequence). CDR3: CSARRAPVNTGELFF. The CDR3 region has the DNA TGCAGTGCCCGACGGGCCCCGGTGAACACCGGGGAGCTGTTTTTT.

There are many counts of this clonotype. The CDR3 DNA reads TGTGCCAGCAGCTTCCAAAAAACCACTGAAGCTTTCTTT. Amino acids: CASSFQKTTEAFF. The V gene is TRBV7-2, the J gene TRBJ1-1; no clear D gene. This CDR3 region has 13 residues. With 3 bases removed from V and 4 bases from J, the gap between germline ends came to 9 bases. The germline V gene has CDR1 SGHTA and CDR2 FQGNSA. Looking up the rest from reference TRBV7-2 and TRBJ1-1 gives the full variable domain: GAGVSQSPSNKVTEKGKDVELRCDPISGHTALYWYRQSLGQGLEFLIYFQGNSAPDKSGLPSDRFSAERTGGSVSTLTIQRTQQEDSAVYLCASSFQKTTEAFFGQGTRLTVV.

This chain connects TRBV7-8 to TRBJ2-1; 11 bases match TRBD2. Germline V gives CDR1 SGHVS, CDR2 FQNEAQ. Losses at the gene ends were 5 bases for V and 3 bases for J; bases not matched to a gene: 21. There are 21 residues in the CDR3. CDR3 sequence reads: CASSLWGLAEKMFRGYNEQFF. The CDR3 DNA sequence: TGTGCCAGCAGCCTTTGGGGACTAGCGGAGAAGATGTTTAGGGGCTACAATGAGCAGTTCTTC. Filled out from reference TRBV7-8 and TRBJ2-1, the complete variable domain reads GAGVSQSPRYKVAKRGQDVALRCDPISGHVSLFWYQQALGQGPEFLTYFQNEAQLDKSGLPSDRFFAERPEGSVSTLKIQRTQQEDSAVYLCASSLWGLAEKMFRGYNEQFFGPGTRLTVL.

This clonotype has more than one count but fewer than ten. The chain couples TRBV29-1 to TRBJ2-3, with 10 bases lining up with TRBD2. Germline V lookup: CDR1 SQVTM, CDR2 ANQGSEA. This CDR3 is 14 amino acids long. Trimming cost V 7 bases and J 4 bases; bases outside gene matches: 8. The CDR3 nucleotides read TGCAGCGCACCAAGCGGGAGGGTCCCAGATACGCAGTATTTT. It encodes CSAPSGRVPDTQYF.

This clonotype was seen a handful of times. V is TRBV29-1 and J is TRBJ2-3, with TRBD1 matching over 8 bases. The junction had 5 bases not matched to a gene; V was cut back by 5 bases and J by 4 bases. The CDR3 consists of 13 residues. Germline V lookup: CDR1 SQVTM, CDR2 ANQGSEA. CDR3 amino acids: CSVPRGRADTQYF. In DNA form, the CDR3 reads TGCAGCGTTCCCAGGGGGCGCGCAGATACGCAGTATTTT.

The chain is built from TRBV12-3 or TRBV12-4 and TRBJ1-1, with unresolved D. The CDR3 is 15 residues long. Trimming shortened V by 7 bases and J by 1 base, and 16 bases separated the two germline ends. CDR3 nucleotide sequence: TGTGCCAGCACCCTAAGGGCGCCGAGGAACACTGAAGCTTTCTTT. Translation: CASTLRAPRNTEAFF.

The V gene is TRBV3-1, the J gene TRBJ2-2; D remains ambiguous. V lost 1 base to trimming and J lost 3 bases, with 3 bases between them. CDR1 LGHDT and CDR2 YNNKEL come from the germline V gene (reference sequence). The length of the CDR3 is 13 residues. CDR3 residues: CASSQVHTGELFF. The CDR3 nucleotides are TGTGCCAGCAGCCAAGTGCACACCGGGGAGCTGTTTTTT.

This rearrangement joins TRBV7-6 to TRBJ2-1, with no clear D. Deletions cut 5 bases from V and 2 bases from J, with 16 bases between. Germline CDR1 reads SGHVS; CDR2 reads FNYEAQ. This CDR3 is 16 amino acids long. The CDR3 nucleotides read TGTGCCAGCAGCAAAGGATCCCGACTCACCTACAATGAGCAGTTCTTC. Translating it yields CASSKGSRLTYNEQFF.

CDR3 nucleotide sequence: TGTGCCAGCAACCCGGACAGGGGAAGTCGGACCGGGGAGCTGTTTTTT. This codes for CASNPDRGSRTGELFF. The chain employs TRBV5-6 and TRBJ2-2; 9 bases agree with TRBD1. Germline V gives CDR1 SGHDT, CDR2 YYEEEE. V dropped 6 bases and J dropped 5; count of bases not matched to a gene: 11. The CDR3 consists of 16 residues.

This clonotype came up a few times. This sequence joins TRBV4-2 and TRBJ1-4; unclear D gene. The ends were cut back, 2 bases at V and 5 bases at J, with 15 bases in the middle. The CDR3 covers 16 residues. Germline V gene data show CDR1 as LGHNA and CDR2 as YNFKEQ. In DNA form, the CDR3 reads TGTGCCAGCAGCCAATCTGGAGGGCAGGCAAATGAAAAACTGTTTTTT. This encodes CASSQSGGQANEKLFF.

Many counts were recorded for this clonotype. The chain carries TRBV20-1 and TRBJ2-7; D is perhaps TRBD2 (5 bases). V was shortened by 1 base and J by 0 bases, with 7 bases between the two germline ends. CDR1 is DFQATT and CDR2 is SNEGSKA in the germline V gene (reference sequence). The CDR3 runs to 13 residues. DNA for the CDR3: TGCAGTGCTAGAGGCGGGCCCTCCTACGAGCAGTACTTC. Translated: CSARGGPSYEQYF.

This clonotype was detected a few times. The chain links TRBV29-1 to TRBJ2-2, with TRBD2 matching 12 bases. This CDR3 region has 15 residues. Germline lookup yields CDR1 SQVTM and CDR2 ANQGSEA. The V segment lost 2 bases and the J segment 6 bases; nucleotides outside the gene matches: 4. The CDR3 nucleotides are TGCAGCGTTGAATCGCTAGCGGGAGGGCCCGGGGAGCTGTTTTTT. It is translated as CSVESLAGGPGELFF.

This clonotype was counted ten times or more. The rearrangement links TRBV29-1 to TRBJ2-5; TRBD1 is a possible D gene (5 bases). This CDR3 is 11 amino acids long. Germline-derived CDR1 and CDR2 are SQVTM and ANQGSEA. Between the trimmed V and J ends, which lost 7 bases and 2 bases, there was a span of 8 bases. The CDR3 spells CSGTGQETQYF. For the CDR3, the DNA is TGCAGCGGCACAGGTCAAGAGACCCAGTACTTC. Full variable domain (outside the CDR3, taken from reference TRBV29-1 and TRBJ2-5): SAVISQKPSRDICQRGTSLTIQCQVDSQVTMMFWYRQQPGQSLTLIATANQGSEATYESGFVIDKFPISRPNLTFSTLTVSNMSPEDSSIYLCSGTGQETQYFGPGTRLLVL.